What follows describes a single T cell receptor beta chain. What it recognizes is unknown. V was shortened by 4 bases and J by 1 base, with 16 bases between the two germline ends. Germline lookup yields CDR1 MGHRA and CDR2 YSYEKL. There are 16 residues in the CDR3. The data were produced by immunoSEQ multiplex PCR, yet TCRdb's version contains in-frame clones alone and is incomplete. The table includes about 150,000 clones, about 91% detected once. The sample comes from a study of T cell responses to AZD1222 COVID-19 vaccine. Regarding the study as a whole: The reported proportion of spike-specific TCRs targeting unmutated variant regions was nearly half. Donors, mostly white British, included more females; clonal diversity was possibly underestimated.

The clonotype originates from an adult in good health. The material was peripheral blood, obtained on day 0 of AZD1222 vaccination. The rearrangement links TRBV4-1 to TRBJ1-1; possible D gene TRBD1, 6 bases. The CDR3 sequence: CASSPEPGHKNTEAFF. CDR3 sequence (DNA): TGCGCCAGCAGCCCGGAACCGGGACACAAGAACACTGAAGCTTTCTTT.